This T cell receptor (beta chain) stems from a study of CD8 T cells in ankylosing spondylitis. Findings of the study overall: Ankylosing spondylitis blood appeared to be characterized by a TCR beta motif of 7 to 9 highly homologous variants.

This CDR3 is built from 16 residues. Trimming took 3 bases from V and 5 from J; bases not matched to a gene: 7. Germline CDR1 reads SGHTA; CDR2 reads FQGTGA. This clonotype appeared a few times. Its antigen is unknown. MiXCR, run by TCRdb on the 5' RACE reads, gives a single entry per CDR3 protein. Of about 510,000 distinct CDR3 sequences in the sample, approximately 5% were seen once. This TCR was sampled from a male donor with ankylosing spondylitis. The sample consisted of blood, either unsorted or a sorted T cell fraction (not recorded which). The gene calls are TRBV7-3 and TRBJ2-1; the match to TRBD1 covers 10 bases. CDR3 coding DNA: TGTGCCAGCAGCTTTTCCCCCGGGACAGGGGACAATGAGCAGTTCTTC. Protein: CASSFSPGTGDNEQFF.